This is a list of T cell receptor beta chains from one sample in a study of T cells in Graves' hyperthyroidism and ophthalmopathy. MiXCR, applied by TCRdb to the multiplex PCR reads, yields one record per CDR3 protein. The sample records approximately 330,000 distinct CDR3 sequences, 21% being singletons. Material: blood. The receptors were gathered from a woman in her forties or fifties with Graves' hyperthyroidism. Each CDR3 is given with its conserved first and last residue. Fields, in order: CDR3 protein, CDR3 DNA, V gene, D gene, clone size, J gene. The D gene is left open where the match is weak. Only part of the rows carry a size: once, few, many, or a class if the clone is expanded.

CASSFSTGEQYF TGTGCCAGCAGCTTTTCTACCGGCGAGCAGTACTTC TRBV5-6 - many TRBJ2-7
CASSLGVGIGNTIYF TGTGCCAGCAGCTTAGGCGTCGGCATCGGAAACACCATATATTTT TRBV11-2 - few TRBJ1-3
CASSWDIRGYGYTF TGTGCCAGCAGCTGGGACATAAGGGGCTATGGCTACACCTTC TRBV11-3 - many TRBJ1-2
CASTQTGTGAFF TGCGCCAGCACCCAAACAGGGACGGGGGCTTTCTTT TRBV10-2 - - TRBJ1-1
CASSLALGGGANVLTF TGCGCCAGCAGCTTGGCGTTGGGTGGTGGGGCCAACGTCCTGACTTTC TRBV5-1 - few TRBJ2-6
CASSVERISYEQYF TGTGCCAGCAGCGTAGAAAGGATTTCCTACGAGCAGTACTTC TRBV9 - few TRBJ2-7
CASSAQGAGNQPQHF TGTGCCAGCAGTGCCCAGGGTGCGGGCAATCAGCCCCAGCATTTT TRBV6-1 - - TRBJ1-5
CASSLSPSHEQYF TGTGCCAGCAGCTTGTCTCCTAGCCACGAGCAGTACTTC TRBV5-5 - - TRBJ2-7
CASRDERRTEAFF TGTGCCAGCAGAGATGAAAGGAGGACTGAAGCTTTCTTT TRBV27 - many TRBJ1-1
CASSYQTYQPQHF TGTGCCAGCAGTTATCAGACCTATCAGCCCCAGCATTTT TRBV6-5 - - TRBJ1-5
CASSLTGTLTDTQYF TGCGCCAGCAGTCTCACCGGGACTCTCACAGATACGCAGTATTTT TRBV4-1 - few TRBJ2-3
CASSLQGTQYF TGTGCCAGCAGCTTGCAGGGAACGCAGTATTTT TRBV5-5 - many TRBJ2-3
CASSHQRGGLQETQYF TGCGCCAGCAGCCACCAGAGGGGGGGGCTCCAAGAGACCCAGTACTTC TRBV4-1 - few TRBJ2-5
CSVASGRNQPQHF TGCAGCGTTGCTAGCGGGCGCAATCAGCCCCAGCATTTT TRBV29-1 - few TRBJ1-5
CASSQLGGNTEAFF TGTGCCAGCAGCCAATTAGGCGGGAACACTGAAGCTTTCTTT TRBV4-2 - few TRBJ1-1
CSARDLGLAHNEQFF TGCAGTGCTAGAGATCTGGGACTAGCTCACAATGAGCAGTTCTTC TRBV20-1 TRBD2 - TRBJ2-1
CASKVQGNTGELFF TGTGCCAGCAAAGTACAGGGGAACACCGGGGAGCTGTTTTTT TRBV6-1 - few TRBJ2-2
CASSQGDSRSTYSPLHF TGTGCCAGCAGCCAAGGAGATAGCAGGAGTACCTATTCACCCCTCCACTTT TRBV3-1 - many TRBJ1-6
CASSSRRRLAGVVDTQYF TGCGCCAGCAGCAGCAGGAGAAGACTAGCGGGGGTGGTAGATACGCAGTATTTT TRBV5-1 TRBD2 many TRBJ2-3
CASSLIWDRGSTGELFF TGCGCCAGCAGCTTAATATGGGACAGGGGGTCCACCGGGGAGCTGTTTTTT TRBV5-1 TRBD1 few TRBJ2-2
CASSLERTAYGYTF TGTGCCAGCAGCTTGGAGCGGACGGCCTATGGCTACACCTTC TRBV5-6 - - TRBJ1-2
CASSPDPDSGVYNEQFF TGCGCCAGCAGCCCCGACCCGGACAGTGGGGTCTACAATGAGCAGTTCTTC TRBV4-1 - few TRBJ2-1
CSASVGSYEQYF TGCAGTGCTAGTGTGGGGTCCTACGAGCAGTACTTC TRBV20-1 - - TRBJ2-7
CASSLNPGLGLGNEQFF TGTGCCAGCAGTTTAAACCCTGGACTAGGCCTCGGAAATGAGCAGTTCTTC TRBV7-3 TRBD2 few TRBJ2-1
CASSLSPNYGYTF TGTGCCAGCAGTTTATCCCCTAACTATGGCTACACCTTC TRBV28 - many TRBJ1-2
CASSLLRGYSTDTQYF TGTGCCAGCAGCTTATTGAGGGGTTATAGCACAGATACGCAGTATTTT TRBV11-1 - - TRBJ2-3
CAWGRRLEATYNEQFF TGTGCCTGGGGACGTCGCCTGGAGGCCACCTACAATGAGCAGTTCTTC TRBV30 - - TRBJ2-1
CASTKGQGALGETQYF TGTGCCAGCACTAAGGGACAGGGGGCGTTAGGAGAGACCCAGTACTTC TRBV2 TRBD1 many TRBJ2-5
CASTSTPGNTDTQYF TGCGCCAGCACATCCACCCCAGGGAACACAGATACGCAGTATTTT TRBV5-1 - many TRBJ2-3
CASSPPGLSTGELFF TGTGCCAGCAGTCCTCCGGGACTCTCCACCGGGGAGCTGTTTTTT TRBV28 - many TRBJ2-2
CASRVGPSTDTQYF TGTGCCAGCAGGGTTGGACCTAGCACAGATACGCAGTATTTT TRBV11-2 - - TRBJ2-3
CASSLGGRTPYNEQFF TGTGCCAGCAGCTTAGGCGGGAGAACACCTTACAATGAGCAGTTCTTC TRBV5-4 TRBD2 few TRBJ2-1
CSARSGETGGEKLFF TGCAGTGCTAGAAGCGGAGAGACGGGGGGTGAAAAACTGTTTTTT TRBV20-1 - few TRBJ1-4
CASRRGGSSYNEQFF TGTGCCAGCCGCCGGGGCGGGAGCTCTTACAATGAGCAGTTCTTC TRBV6-1 TRBD2 many TRBJ2-1
CAWRPSSPEAFF TGTGCCTGGAGACCAAGCAGCCCTGAAGCTTTCTTT TRBV30 - - TRBJ1-1
CASSGARTSGSWETQYF TGTGCCAGCAGTGGGGCCCGGACTAGCGGGAGTTGGGAGACCCAGTACTTC TRBV28 TRBD2 - TRBJ2-5
CASSLGFWAERMNTEAFF TGTGCCAGCAGTTTAGGATTCTGGGCGGAGAGAATGAACACTGAAGCTTTCTTT TRBV28 - many TRBJ1-1
CASSYRRGQGVGQPQHF TGTGCCAGCAGTTACAGGAGAGGACAGGGGGTCGGTCAGCCCCAGCATTTT TRBV6-6 TRBD1 - TRBJ1-5
CASSSSVVRADTQYF TGTGCCAGCAGCTCCAGCGTTGTGAGGGCAGATACGCAGTATTTT TRBV7-6 - - TRBJ2-3
CASRLRHYGYTF TGTGCCAGCAGACTCCGCCACTATGGCTACACCTTC TRBV6-1 - many TRBJ1-2
CASGVPRGVIETQYF TGTGCCAGCGGCGTTCCCCGGGGGGTAATAGAGACCCAGTACTTC TRBV7-2 TRBD2 - TRBJ2-5
CSVVADYGYTF TGCAGCGTTGTTGCGGATTATGGCTACACCTTC TRBV29-1 - - TRBJ1-2
CASRGTSGNTIYF TGTGCCAGCAGGGGGACTTCTGGAAACACCATATATTTT TRBV7-9 - few TRBJ1-3
CASSLLTPGLSLEKLFF TGTGCCAGCAGCCTACTCACCCCGGGACTCAGCCTTGAAAAACTGTTTTTT TRBV12-3/TRBV12-4 - - TRBJ1-4
CSAGDPGQRTQYF TGCAGTGCCGGGGACCCAGGCCAGAGAACCCAGTACTTC TRBV20-1 - - TRBJ2-5
CASNPAGTGVLKTQYF TGTGCCAGCAACCCTGCCGGGACAGGGGTTCTGAAGACCCAGTACTTC TRBV5-5 TRBD1 - TRBJ2-5
CASSPAGTTNYGYTF TGTGCCAGCAGTCCAGCCGGGACAACCAACTATGGCTACACCTTC TRBV6-1 - many TRBJ1-2
CSARVGGLAGVADTQYF TGCAGTGCTAGAGTCGGGGGACTAGCGGGAGTCGCAGATACGCAGTATTTT TRBV20-1 TRBD2 many TRBJ2-3
CSVPTSGGVYNEQFF TGCAGCGTCCCGACTAGCGGGGGGGTCTACAATGAGCAGTTCTTC TRBV29-1 TRBD2 many TRBJ2-1
CASLTSGRNTDTQYF TGTGCCAGCCTTACCAGCGGGAGGAATACAGATACGCAGTATTTT TRBV7-9 TRBD2 many TRBJ2-3
CASSYGQGDEKLFF TGTGCCAGCAGCTACGGGCAGGGGGATGAAAAACTGTTTTTT TRBV5-6 TRBD1 - TRBJ1-4
CSASYRTSGRATYEQYF TGCAGTGCTAGTTATAGGACTAGCGGGAGGGCCACCTACGAGCAGTACTTC TRBV20-1 TRBD2 many TRBJ2-7
CASSVGKAKNIQYF TGTGCCAGCAGCGTAGGGAAAGCCAAAAACATTCAGTACTTC TRBV9 - many TRBJ2-4
CSVKRPSNEQFF TGCAGTGTCAAGCGCCCAAGCAATGAGCAGTTCTTC TRBV20-1 - many TRBJ2-1
CASSLSGAPGKPQHF TGCGCCAGCAGCTTGTCCGGTGCACCGGGTAAGCCCCAGCATTTT TRBV5-1 - many TRBJ1-5
CSAPYRSSYNSPLHF TGCAGTGCTCCATACAGGAGCTCCTATAATTCACCCCTCCACTTT TRBV20-1 - many TRBJ1-6
CASSLHGDEQFF TGTGCCAGCAGCTTACACGGGGATGAGCAGTTCTTC TRBV7-9 - many TRBJ2-1